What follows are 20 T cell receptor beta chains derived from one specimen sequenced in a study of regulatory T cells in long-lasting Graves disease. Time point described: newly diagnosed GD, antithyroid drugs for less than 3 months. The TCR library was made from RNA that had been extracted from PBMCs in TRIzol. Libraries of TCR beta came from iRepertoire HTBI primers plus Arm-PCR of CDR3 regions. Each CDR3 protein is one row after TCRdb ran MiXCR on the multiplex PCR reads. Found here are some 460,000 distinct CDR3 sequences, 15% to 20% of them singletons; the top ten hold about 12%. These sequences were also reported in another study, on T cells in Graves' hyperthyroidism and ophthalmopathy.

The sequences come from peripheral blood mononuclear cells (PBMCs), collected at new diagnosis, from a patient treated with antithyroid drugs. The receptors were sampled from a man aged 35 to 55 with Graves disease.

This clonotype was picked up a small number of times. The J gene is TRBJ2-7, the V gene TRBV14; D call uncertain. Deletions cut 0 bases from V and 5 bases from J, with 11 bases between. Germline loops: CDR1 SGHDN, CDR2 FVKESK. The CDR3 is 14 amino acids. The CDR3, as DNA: TGTGCCAGCAGCCAAGAGTGGGTAATAGACGAGCAGTACTTC. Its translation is CASSQEWVIDEQYF.

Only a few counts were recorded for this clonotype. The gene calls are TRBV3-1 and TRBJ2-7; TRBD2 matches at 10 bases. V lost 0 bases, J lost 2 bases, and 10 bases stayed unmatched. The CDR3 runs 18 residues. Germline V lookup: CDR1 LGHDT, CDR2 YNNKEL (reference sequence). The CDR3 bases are TGTGCCAGCAGCCAAGATCGACACGGGACTAGCGTGGCCTACGAGCAGTACTTC. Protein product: CASSQDRHGTSVAYEQYF.

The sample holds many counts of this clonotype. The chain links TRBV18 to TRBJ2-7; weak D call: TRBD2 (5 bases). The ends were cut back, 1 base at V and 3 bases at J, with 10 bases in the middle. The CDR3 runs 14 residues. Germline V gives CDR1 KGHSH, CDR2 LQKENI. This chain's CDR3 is CASSPREGNYEQYF. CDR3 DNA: TGTGCCAGCTCACCACGCGAGGGAAACTACGAGCAGTACTTC.

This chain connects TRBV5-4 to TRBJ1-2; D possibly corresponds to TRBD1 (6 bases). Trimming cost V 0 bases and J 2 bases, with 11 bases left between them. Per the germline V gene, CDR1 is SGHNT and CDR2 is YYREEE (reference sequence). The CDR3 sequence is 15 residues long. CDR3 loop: CASSLVDRPNYGYTF. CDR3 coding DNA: TGTGCCAGCAGCTTGGTTGACAGGCCGAACTATGGCTACACCTTC.

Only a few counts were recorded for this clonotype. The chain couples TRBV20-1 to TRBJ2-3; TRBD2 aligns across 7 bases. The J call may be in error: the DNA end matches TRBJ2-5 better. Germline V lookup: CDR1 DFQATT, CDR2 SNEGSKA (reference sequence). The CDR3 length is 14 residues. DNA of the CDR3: TGCAGTGCTAGAGTGACGGGAGGAGGAGAGACCCAGTACTTC. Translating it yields CSARVTGGGETQYF.

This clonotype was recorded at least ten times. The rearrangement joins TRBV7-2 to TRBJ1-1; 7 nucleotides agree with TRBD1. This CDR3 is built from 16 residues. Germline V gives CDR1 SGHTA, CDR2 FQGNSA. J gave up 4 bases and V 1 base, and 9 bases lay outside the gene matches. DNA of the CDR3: TGTGCCAGCAGCTTAGGTAGGGGGCTTTTGGGCACTGAAGCTTTCTTT. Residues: CASSLGRGLLGTEAFF.

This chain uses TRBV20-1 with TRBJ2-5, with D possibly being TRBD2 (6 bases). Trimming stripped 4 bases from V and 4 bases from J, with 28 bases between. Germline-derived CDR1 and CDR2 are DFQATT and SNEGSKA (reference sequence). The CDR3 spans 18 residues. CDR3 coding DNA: TGCAGTGCTAAGACGGCCCCCCGGTGGGGCGGGATACGAGAGACCCAGTACTTC. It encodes CSAKTAPRWGGIRETQYF.

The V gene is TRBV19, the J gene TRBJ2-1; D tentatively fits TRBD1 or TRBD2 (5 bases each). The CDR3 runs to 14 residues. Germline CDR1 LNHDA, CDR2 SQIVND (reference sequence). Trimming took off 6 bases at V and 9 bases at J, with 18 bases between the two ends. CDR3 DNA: TGTGCCAGTAGCCCTGCGCAGGGAAGCGGTGAGCAGTTCTTC. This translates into CASSPAQGSGEQFF.

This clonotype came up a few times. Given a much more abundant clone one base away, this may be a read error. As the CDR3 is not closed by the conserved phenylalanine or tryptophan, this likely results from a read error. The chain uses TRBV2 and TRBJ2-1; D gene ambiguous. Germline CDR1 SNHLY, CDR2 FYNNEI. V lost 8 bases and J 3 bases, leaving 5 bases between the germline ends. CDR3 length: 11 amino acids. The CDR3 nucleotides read TGTGCCAGCCATGACTACAATGAGCAGTTCCTC. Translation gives CASHDYNEQFL.

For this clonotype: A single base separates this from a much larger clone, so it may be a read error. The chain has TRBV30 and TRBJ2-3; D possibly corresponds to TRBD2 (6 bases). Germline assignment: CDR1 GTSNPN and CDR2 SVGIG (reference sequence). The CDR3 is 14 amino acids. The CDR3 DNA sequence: TGTGCCTGGAGTAATTACGTAGCGGTAGATGCGCAGTATTTT. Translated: CAWSNYVAVDAQYF.

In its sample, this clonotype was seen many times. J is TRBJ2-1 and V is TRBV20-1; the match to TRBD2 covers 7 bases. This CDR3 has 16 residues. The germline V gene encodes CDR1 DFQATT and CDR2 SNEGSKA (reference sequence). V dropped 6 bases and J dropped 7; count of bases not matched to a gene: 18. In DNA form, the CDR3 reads TGCAGTGCGCGCCCCTCGGGCGGGAGAAGTTTGAATGAGCAGTTCTTC. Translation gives CSARPSGGRSLNEQFF.

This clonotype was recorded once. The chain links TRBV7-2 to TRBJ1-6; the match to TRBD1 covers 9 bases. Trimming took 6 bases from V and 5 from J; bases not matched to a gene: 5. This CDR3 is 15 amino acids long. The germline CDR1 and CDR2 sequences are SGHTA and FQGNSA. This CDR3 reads CASRYRQGDNSPLHF. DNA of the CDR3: TGTGCCAGCAGATATAGACAGGGGGATAATTCACCCCTCCACTTT.

The CDR3 region has the DNA TGTGCCAGCAGCTTGGAGGTGGGGGCCTCAAGCAATCAGCCCCAGCATTTT. Protein: CASSLEVGASSNQPQHF. This sequence joins TRBV5-5 and TRBJ1-5; D might be TRBD1 (6 bases). Deletions cut 0 bases from V and 1 base from J, with 14 bases between. The germline CDR1 and CDR2 sequences are SGHKS and YYEKEE (reference sequence). The CDR3 length is 17 residues.

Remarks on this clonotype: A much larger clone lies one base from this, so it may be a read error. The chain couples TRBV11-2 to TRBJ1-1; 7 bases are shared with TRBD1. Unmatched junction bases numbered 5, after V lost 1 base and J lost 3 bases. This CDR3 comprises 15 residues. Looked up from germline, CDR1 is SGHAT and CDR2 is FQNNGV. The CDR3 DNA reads TGTGCCAGCAGCTTAGCGGCAGGGGGGGACACTGAAGCTTTCTTT. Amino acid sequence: CASSLAAGGDTEAFF.

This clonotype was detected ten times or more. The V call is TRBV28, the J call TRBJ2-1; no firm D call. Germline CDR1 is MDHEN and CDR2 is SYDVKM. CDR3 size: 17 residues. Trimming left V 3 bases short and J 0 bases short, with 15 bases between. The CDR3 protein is CASSLSWWDRSYNEQFF. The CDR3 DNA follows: TGTGCCAGCAGTTTGAGTTGGTGGGATCGCTCCTACAATGAGCAGTTCTTC.

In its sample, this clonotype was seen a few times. CDR3 amino acids: CASKFSLANTGELFF. CDR3 coding DNA: TGTGCCAGCAAGTTTTCCTTAGCGAACACCGGGGAGCTGTTTTTT. The rearrangement uses TRBV14 and TRBJ2-2; no clear D gene. The germline V gene encodes CDR1 SGHDN and CDR2 FVKESK. Trimming removed 7 bases from V and 0 bases from J, with 12 bases in between. The CDR3 has 15 residues.

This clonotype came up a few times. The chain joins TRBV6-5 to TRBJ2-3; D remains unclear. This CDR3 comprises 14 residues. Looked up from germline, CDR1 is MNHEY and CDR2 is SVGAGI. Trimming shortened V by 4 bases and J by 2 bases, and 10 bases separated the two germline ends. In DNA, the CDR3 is TGTGCCAGCAGTTCTGCTCCGCCCACAGATACGCAGTATTTT. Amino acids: CASSSAPPTDTQYF.

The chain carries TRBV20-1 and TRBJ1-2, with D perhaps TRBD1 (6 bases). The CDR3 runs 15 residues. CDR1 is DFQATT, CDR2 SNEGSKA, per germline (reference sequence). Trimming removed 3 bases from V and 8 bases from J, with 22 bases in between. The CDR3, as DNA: TGCAGTGCTAGGGGGGGGGCGATAGGATGGCGGGGCTACACCTTC. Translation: CSARGGAIGWRGYTF.

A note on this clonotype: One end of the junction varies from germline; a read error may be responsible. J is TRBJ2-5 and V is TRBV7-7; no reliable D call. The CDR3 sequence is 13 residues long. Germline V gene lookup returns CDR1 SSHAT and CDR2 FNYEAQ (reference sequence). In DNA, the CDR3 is TGTGCTAGCAGCCCATCGACCCAAGAGACCCAGTACTTC. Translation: CASSPSTQETQYF.

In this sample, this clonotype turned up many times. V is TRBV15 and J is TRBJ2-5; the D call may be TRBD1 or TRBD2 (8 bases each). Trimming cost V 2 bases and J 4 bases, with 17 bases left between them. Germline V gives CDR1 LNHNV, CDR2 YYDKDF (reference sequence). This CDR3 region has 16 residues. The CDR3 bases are TGTGCCACCAGCAGATCGACAGGGGCGGGAGGAGAGACCCAGTACTTC. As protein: CATSRSTGAGGETQYF.